The entry that follows covers one T cell receptor (beta chain) sequence. Original methodology: Counts of nucleated cells, estimated from reference gene primer amplification, were obtained. Profiled with immunoSEQ multiplex PCR; TCRdb holds only in-frame clones, not every one. V, J and clone size reflect that table, while D and trimming were determined from the DNA. The sample carries under 85,000 clones, 70% to 85% recorded once. The sample comes from a study of blood T cell repertoires in COVID-19. Study-wide background: Both acute and convalescent COVID-19 samples were obtained from the United States, Italy and Spain. From T cells, B-cell-depleted T cells, or PBMCs came the material, which was cDNA or gDNA.

V lost 6 bases and J 7 bases, leaving 9 bases between the germline ends. The CDR3 contains 11 residues. Germline V gene lookup returns CDR1 MNHEY and CDR2 SVGEGT. This TCR came from a human donor in a cohort sampled during active COVID-19. Sample: peripheral blood. The rearrangement joins TRBV6-2 or TRBV6-3 to TRBJ2-5, with D possibly matching TRBD2 (6 bases). The DNA for the CDR3 is TGTGCCAGCAGCCTGGGGGGGACCCAGTACTTC. Translation: CASSLGGTQYF.